The clone carrying this T cell receptor (beta chain) appeared once. This entry belongs to a study of shared clonotypes between healthy human individuals. Naive CD8 cells, CD45RO-negative and positively selected for CCR7, excluded terminally differentiated effector memory CD45RA+ cells. Profiled with immunoSEQ multiplex PCR; TCRdb holds only in-frame clones, not every one. There are about 1,900,000 clones in the sample; over 85% occur only once, and approximately 1% lies in the top ten. V was shortened by 8 bases and J by 3 bases, with 17 bases between the two germline ends. The length of the CDR3 is 14 residues. The germline V gene encodes CDR1 MNHNS and CDR2 SASEGT.

The receptor's source is a man aged 18 to 29 in good health. The chain links TRBV6-1 to TRBJ2-7, with D unclear. The source material was naive CD8+ T cells sorted from blood. CDR3 loop: CASPPGPHGYEQYF. The CDR3 region has the DNA TGTGCCAGCCCACCAGGACCCCATGGCTACGAGCAGTACTTC.